This TCR beta chain appears in the sequencing data of a study of blood T cells in healthy people across ages. For the second PCR, which ran for roughly 6 to 12 cycles, a sample-barcoded 5' primer and a J-beta primer mix were used. Each CDR3 protein gets one entry after TCRdb re-called the 5' RACE reads with MiXCR. The data contain 1.5 million to 2 million distinct CDR3 sequences, roughly 49% of them singletons. The CDR3 spans 16 residues. Germline CDR1 and CDR2: SGHTA and FQGTGA. The junction had 8 bases not matched to a gene; V was cut back by 2 bases and J by 5 bases. Input material: blood. The chain carries TRBV7-3 and TRBJ2-5; 10 nucleotides line up with TRBD1. This receptor was obtained from a woman between 40 and 50 years old in good health. In DNA, the CDR3 is TGTGCCAGCAGCTTAGGGGGACAGGGGAGGGCGGAGACCCAGTACTTC. Translating it yields CASSLGGQGRAETQYF.